The sequence of this T cell receptor (beta chain) was determined in a study of shared clonotypes between healthy human individuals. The germline V gene encodes CDR1 SGHNT and CDR2 YYREEE (reference sequence). CDR3 length equals 13 residues. V lost 4 bases to trimming and J lost 4 bases, with 11 bases between them. Overall study findings and caveats: Memory subsets had estimated richness that was generally smaller than that of naive subsets. Across a handful of donors, naive CD4 shared roughly 5.1%, naive CD8 over 3%, memory CD4 about 2.5%, memory CD8 roughly 0.37%.

A note on this clone: The antigen remains undetermined.

Clones were sequenced by immunoSEQ multiplex PCR, and TCRdb holds only the in-frame ones, with some missing. The table has 600,000 to 800,000 clones, 72% seen once. This receptor was taken from a woman younger than 45 in good health. The rearrangement uses TRBV5-4 and TRBJ1-1; no firm D call. The specimen sequenced was memory CD4+ T cells sorted from blood. The subset is: CD45RA-negative fraction. The CDR3, as DNA: TGTGCCAGCAGCCGCCCGTTTTTCACTGAAGCTTTCTTT. It codes for CASSRPFFTEAFF.